These T cell receptor beta chains were read from a single sample in a study of technical replicates of blood from a handful of donors. The protocol was immunoSEQ multiplex PCR, while the TCRdb copy is restricted to in-frame clones and leaves out a portion. Here the sample spans roughly 72,000 clones, more than 85% being singletons. Sequenced: T cells isolated from PBMCs. These receptor sequences come from a human donor in good health. Each CDR3 is given with its conserved first and last residue. The D gene is left open where the match is weak. Only part of the rows carry a size: once, few, many, or a class if the clone is expanded.

>TRBD1|TRBV29-1|.|TRBJ1-1
TGCAGCGCGGGACAGGGGAAGAACACTGAAGCTTTCTTT
CSAGQGKNTEAFF
>TRBD2|TRBV9|once|TRBJ2-1
TGTGCCAGCAGCGTAGCGGGAGGGTCTTCTGAGCAGTTCTTC
CASSVAGGSSEQFF
>.|TRBV19|few|TRBJ1-1
TGTGCCAGTAGCGAACACCTGAACACTGAAGCTTTCTTT
CASSEHLNTEAFF
>TRBD1|TRBV6-1|.|TRBJ2-1
TGTGCCAGCTGTGACAGGGGCCAGAACAATGAGCAGTTCTTC
CASCDRGQNNEQFF
>.|TRBV11-2|.|TRBJ2-5
TGTGCCAGCAGCCGAGCGGCCCAAGAGACCCAGTACTTC
CASSRAAQETQYF
>TRBD2|TRBV27|.|TRBJ2-7
TGTGCCAGCAGAGAGGGGCGGGAGGTTGTCGAGCAGTACTTC
CASREGREVVEQYF
>TRBD1|TRBV7-3|.|TRBJ2-1
TGTGCCAGCAGCTTAACGGATGCAGGGGGCCCCTACAATGAGCAGTTCTTC
CASSLTDAGGPYNEQFF
>TRBD2|TRBV7-2|.|TRBJ2-3
TGTGCCAGCAGCCCAGGACTAGCGGGGCCCACAGATACGCAGTATTTT
CASSPGLAGPTDTQYF
>.|TRBV27|.|TRBJ1-2
TGTGCCAGCAGTGGTGGACACGGTGCCTATGGCTACACCTTC
CASSGGHGAYGYTF
>TRBD1|TRBV28|.|TRBJ1-3
TGTGCCAGCAGCATAGACAGGGGGCACGGAAACACCATATATTTT
CASSIDRGHGNTIYF
>.|TRBV7-9|.|TRBJ2-7
TGTGCCAGCAGCTTGGAGACGGGGATTACCTCTTCAGACTCCTACGAGCAGTACTTC
CASSLETGITSSDSYEQYF
>.|TRBV6-5|.|TRBJ1-1
TGTGCCAGCAGCCTCGGACACAACACTGAAGCTTTCTTT
CASSLGHNTEAFF
>TRBD2|TRBV27|.|TRBJ2-1
TGTGCCAGCAGTCTACTAGCGGGAAATCTCTACAATGAGCAGTTCTTC
CASSLLAGNLYNEQFF
>TRBD1|TRBV7-6|.|TRBJ1-2
TGTGCCAGCAGCACTCGTCCCGACAGGGCTAGCGATGGCTACACCTTC
CASSTRPDRASDGYTF
>TRBD2|TRBV4-1|.|TRBJ2-7
TGCGCCAGCAGCCACCAGCGGGAGGAATACGAGCAGTACTTC
CASSHQREEYEQYF
>.|TRBV4-1|.|TRBJ2-2
TGCGCCAGCAGCCAAGAGAGTAGGAGGAACGCCGGGGAGCTGTTTTTT
CASSQESRRNAGELFF
>TRBD2|TRBV29-1|.|TRBJ2-7
TGCAGCGTTGTGGGGGGGAGGGTTGGGGGGTACGAGCAGTACTTC
CSVVGGRVGGYEQYF
>.|TRBV19|.|TRBJ2-3
TGTGCCAGTAGTATCGACAGACAGACCGATACGCAGTATTTT
CASSIDRQTDTQYF
>TRBD1|TRBV5-1|.|TRBJ1-1
TGCGCCAGCAGCCTGGGACAGGGATCTGAAGCTTTCTTT
CASSLGQGSEAFF
>.|TRBV11-3|.|TRBJ2-7
TGTGCCAGCAGCTTAATTTACGGACAGACCTACGAGCAGTACTTC
CASSLIYGQTYEQYF
>TRBD1|TRBV7-2|once|TRBJ2-5
TGTGCCAGCAGCTTAGGCAGGGGGCTGGAGACCCAGTACTTC
CASSLGRGLETQYF
>TRBD1|TRBV19|.|TRBJ1-5
TGTGCCAGTAGTCTCGGGACAGGGTTTCAGCCCCAGCATTTT
CASSLGTGFQPQHF
>TRBD1|TRBV28|.|TRBJ2-7
TGTGCCAGCGGGACAGGGGAAAGCTACGAGCAGTACTTC
CASGTGESYEQYF
>.|TRBV5-5|.|TRBJ2-3
TGTGCCAGCAGCTCAACCGGGGTTAGCACAGATACGCAGTATTTT
CASSSTGVSTDTQYF
>.|TRBV6-5|.|TRBJ2-3
TGTGCCAGCAGTTACTCTTGGGAGTCTGTCACAGATACGCAGTATTTT
CASSYSWESVTDTQYF
>.|TRBV4-1|.|TRBJ2-7
TGCGCCAGCAGCCAAGATTTGAGACTTTCCTACGAGCAGTACTTC
CASSQDLRLSYEQYF
>.|TRBV7-2|.|TRBJ1-1
TGTGCCAGCAGCTTAGTAGGAGGGAACACTGAAGCTTTCTTT
CASSLVGGNTEAFF
>TRBD2|TRBV4-3|.|TRBJ2-1
TGCGCCAGCAGCCAGACGCTAGCGGGGGAATGGGGTTACAATGAGCAGTTCTTC
CASSQTLAGEWGYNEQFF
>.|TRBV30|.|TRBJ1-1
TGTGCCTGGAGAAGGGGGGGTGGGAACACTGAAGCTTTCTTT
CAWRRGGGNTEAFF
>TRBD1|TRBV5-6|.|TRBJ2-2
TGTGCCAGCAGCCCACAGGGGACCGGGGAGCTGTTTTTT
CASSPQGTGELFF
>TRBD2|TRBV18|.|TRBJ2-7
TGTGCCAGCTCACCTAGCGGGAGTGGCGAGCAGTACTTC
CASSPSGSGEQYF
>.|TRBV5-1|once|TRBJ2-1
TGCGCCAGCAGCTACAACAATGAGCAGTTCTTC
CASSYNNEQFF
>TRBD2|TRBV9|.|TRBJ2-3
TGTGCCAGCAGCGCGCGGGGGATGGCTAGCGGGTTTGGAGATACGCAGTATTTT
CASSARGMASGFGDTQYF
>.|TRBV28|once|TRBJ1-2
TGTGCCAGCGGCAGGGGTTACTATGGCTACACCTTC
CASGRGYYGYTF
>TRBD2|TRBV4-2|.|TRBJ2-7
TGTGCCAGCAGCCAAACCGGGACTACATCCTACGAGCAGTACTTC
CASSQTGTTSYEQYF
>.|TRBV11-2|.|TRBJ1-3
TGTGCCAGCAGCTTAGGGGGGGATGGAAACACCATATATTTT
CASSLGGDGNTIYF
>.|TRBV6-1|.|TRBJ2-2
TGTGCCAGCAGTCTCTCCACCGGGGAGCTGTTTTTT
CASSLSTGELFF
>.|TRBV20-1|.|TRBJ1-5
TGCAGTGCTAGCAGGGGTCAGCCCCAGCATTTT
CSASRGQPQHF
>TRBD2|TRBV7-2|.|TRBJ2-1
TGTGCCAGCAGCCCGGCGATCCTAGCGGGAACTCTCAATGAGCAGTTCTTC
CASSPAILAGTLNEQFF
>.|TRBV9|.|TRBJ2-2
TGTGCCAGCAGCGTACTCCAGACAGCGAACACCGGGGAGCTGTTTTTT
CASSVLQTANTGELFF
>TRBD1|TRBV2|.|TRBJ1-1
TGTGCCAGCAGCCGACAGGGTGTTTACACTGAAGCTTTCTTT
CASSRQGVYTEAFF
>.|TRBV5-1|few|TRBJ1-1
TGCGCCAGCAGCTCTAACACTGAAGCTTTCTTT
CASSSNTEAFF
>TRBD2|TRBV13|.|TRBJ2-1
TGTGCCAGCAGCTTAATGCAGGGAGGGGAGCAGTTCTTC
CASSLMQGGEQFF
>TRBD1|TRBV9|.|TRBJ2-3
TGTGCCAGCAGCGTAGAAGGACAGGGGCGCGATACGCAGTATTTT
CASSVEGQGRDTQYF
>.|TRBV6-8|.|TRBJ2-7
TGTGCCAGCAGTTCGGGACTCTTC
CASSSGLF
>TRBD1|TRBV30|.|TRBJ1-5
TGTGCCTGGAGCCAACAGGGGAATCAGCCCCAGCATTTT
CAWSQQGNQPQHF
>.|TRBV27|.|TRBJ2-5
TGTGCCAGCTCTCTAGGCAGGGCCATAGAGACCCAGTACTTC
CASSLGRAIETQYF
>.|TRBV7-9|.|TRBJ1-5
TGTGCCAGCAGTCGGGAGGGTAATCAGCCCCAGCATTTT
CASSREGNQPQHF
>.|TRBV6-4|.|TRBJ2-2
TGTGCCAGCAGTGACAGTTTTCGGGAGATAGGCGGGGAGCTGTTTTTT
CASSDSFREIGGELFF
>TRBD1|TRBV29-1|.|TRBJ1-1
TGCAGCGTTCAGGGGGTAGCTGAAGCTTTCTTT
CSVQGVAEAFF
>TRBD2|TRBV28|.|TRBJ2-1
TGTGCCAGCACTCCGGGACTAGCGGGAGGTGAGCAGTTCTTC
CASTPGLAGGEQFF
>.|TRBV7-8|once|TRBJ2-7
TGTGCCAGCAGCTTAGCTGCAGGGCCCTACGAGCAGTACTTC
CASSLAAGPYEQYF
>TRBD1|TRBV27|.|TRBJ2-6
TGTGCCAGCAGTTCGGGGTTGGGACAGGGGGCGCCCGGGGCCAACGTCCTGACTTTC
CASSSGLGQGAPGANVLTF
>TRBD1|TRBV19|.|TRBJ2-7
TGTGCCAGTAGTTTGGACAGGGACCACGAGCAGTACTTC
CASSLDRDHEQYF
>TRBD2|TRBV10-2|.|TRBJ2-2
TGCGCCAGCAAATCCCTAGCGGGAGGGCGGACCGGGGAGCTGTTTTTT
CASKSLAGGRTGELFF
>.|TRBV6-1|.|TRBJ1-1
TGTGCCAGCAGTGAATACCCCCTAGCGGCTTTCTTT
CASSEYPLAAFF
>.|TRBV30|.|TRBJ1-2
TGTGCCTGGAGTGTAAGCACGAACTATGGCTACACCTTC
CAWSVSTNYGYTF
>.|TRBV7-3|once|TRBJ1-2
TGTGCCAGCAGCTTGGGGACAAACTATGGCTACACCTTC
CASSLGTNYGYTF
>.|TRBV7-9|.|TRBJ1-5
TGTGCCAGCAGCTTATCCCAAGGGGCTGGGAATCAGCCCCAGCATTTT
CASSLSQGAGNQPQHF